The source of this TCR beta chain is a study of shared clonotypes between healthy human individuals. TCRdb's copy holds only in-frame clones and misses some; the assay was immunoSEQ multiplex PCR. The sample shows over a million clones, under 99% of them seen only once. V was shortened by 0 bases and J by 0 bases, with 12 bases between the two germline ends. CDR3 length equals 16 residues. The germline CDR1 and CDR2 sequences are LNHNV and YYDKDF (reference sequence). What was sequenced was naive CD4+ T cells sorted from blood. Subset defined: CD45RA+ positively selected. This receptor was taken from a young man in good health. V and J are TRBV15 and TRBJ2-7; the D is unclear. CDR3 DNA: TGTGCCACCAGCAGAGATGGTGTGAGGTCCTCCTACGAGCAGTACTTC. Its translation: CATSRDGVRSSYEQYF.